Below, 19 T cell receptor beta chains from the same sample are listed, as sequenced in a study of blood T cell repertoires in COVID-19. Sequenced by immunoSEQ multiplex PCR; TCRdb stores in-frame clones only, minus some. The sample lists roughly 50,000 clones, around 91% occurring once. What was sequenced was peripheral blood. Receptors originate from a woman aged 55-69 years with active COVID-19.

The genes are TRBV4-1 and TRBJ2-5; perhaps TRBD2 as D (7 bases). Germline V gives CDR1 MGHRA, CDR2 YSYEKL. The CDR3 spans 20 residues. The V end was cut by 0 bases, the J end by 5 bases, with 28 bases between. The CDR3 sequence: CASSQDWMRAGGGSRETQYF. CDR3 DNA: TGCGCCAGCAGCCAAGATTGGATGAGGGCTGGCGGGGGCTCTAGGGAGACCCAGTACTTC.

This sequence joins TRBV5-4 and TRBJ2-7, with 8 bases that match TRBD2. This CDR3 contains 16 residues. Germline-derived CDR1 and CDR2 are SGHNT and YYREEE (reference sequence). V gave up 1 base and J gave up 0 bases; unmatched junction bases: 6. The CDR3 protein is CASSLWGLGNSYEQYF. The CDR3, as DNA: TGTGCCAGCAGCTTGTGGGGACTAGGGAACTCCTACGAGCAGTACTTC.

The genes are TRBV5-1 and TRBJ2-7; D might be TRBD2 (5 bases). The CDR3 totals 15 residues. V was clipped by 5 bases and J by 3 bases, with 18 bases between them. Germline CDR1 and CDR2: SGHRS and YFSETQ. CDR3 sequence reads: CASRPPSLGNYEQYF. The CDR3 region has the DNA TGCGCCAGCAGGCCCCCTAGCCTGGGGAACTACGAGCAGTACTTC. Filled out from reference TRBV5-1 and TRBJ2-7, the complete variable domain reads KAGVTQTPRYLIKTRGQQVTLSCSPISGHRSVSWYQQTPGQGLQFLFEYFSETQRNKGNFPGRFSGRQFSNSRSEMNVSTLELGDSALYLCASRPPSLGNYEQYFGPGTRLTVT.

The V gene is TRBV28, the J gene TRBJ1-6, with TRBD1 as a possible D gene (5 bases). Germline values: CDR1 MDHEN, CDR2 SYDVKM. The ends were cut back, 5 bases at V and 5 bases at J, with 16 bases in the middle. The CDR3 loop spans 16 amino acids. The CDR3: CASSPLGGRNNSPLHF. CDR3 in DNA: TGTGCCAGCAGTCCCCTCGGGGGTAGAAATAATTCACCCCTCCACTTT.

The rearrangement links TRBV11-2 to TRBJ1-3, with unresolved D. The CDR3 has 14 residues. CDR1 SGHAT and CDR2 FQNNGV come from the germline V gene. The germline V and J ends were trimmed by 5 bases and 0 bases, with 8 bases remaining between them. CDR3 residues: CASSQNPSGNTIYF. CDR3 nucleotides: TGTGCCAGCAGCCAGAACCCCTCTGGAAACACCATATATTTT.

CDR3 bases: TGTGCCAGCAGCCGGACAGACCGGGGTAACTATGGCTACACCTTC. Translating gives CASSRTDRGNYGYTF. This chain joins TRBV5-5 and TRBJ1-2, with D possibly TRBD1 on 6 matching bases. V shed 4 bases and J shed 1 base, with 14 bases lying between them. Germline CDR1 and CDR2: SGHKS and YYEKEE (reference sequence). This CDR3 has 15 amino acids.

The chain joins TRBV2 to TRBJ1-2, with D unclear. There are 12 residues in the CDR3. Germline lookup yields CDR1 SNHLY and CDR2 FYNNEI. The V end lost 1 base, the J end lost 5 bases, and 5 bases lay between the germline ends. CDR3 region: CASSEELYGYTF. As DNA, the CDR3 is TGTGCCAGCAGTGAAGAATTATATGGCTACACCTTC.

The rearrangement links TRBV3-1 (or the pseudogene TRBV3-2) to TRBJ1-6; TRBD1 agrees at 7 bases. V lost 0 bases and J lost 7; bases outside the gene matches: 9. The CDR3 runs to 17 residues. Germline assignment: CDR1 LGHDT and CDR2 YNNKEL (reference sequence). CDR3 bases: TGTGCCAGCAGCCAAGATCAGTTTGGCAGGGGGAATTCACCCCTCCACTTT. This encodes CASSQDQFGRGNSPLHF.

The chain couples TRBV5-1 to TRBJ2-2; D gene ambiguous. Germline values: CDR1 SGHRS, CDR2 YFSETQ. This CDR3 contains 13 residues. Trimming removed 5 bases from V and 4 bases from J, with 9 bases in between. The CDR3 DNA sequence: TGCGCCAGCAGTCGAGCTACCACCGGGGAGCTGTTTTTT. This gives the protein CASSRATTGELFF.

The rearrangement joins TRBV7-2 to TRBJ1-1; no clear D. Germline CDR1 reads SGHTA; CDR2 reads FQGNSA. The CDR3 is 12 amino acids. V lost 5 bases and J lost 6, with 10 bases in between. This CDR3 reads CASSLDTAEAFF. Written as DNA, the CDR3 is TGTGCCAGCAGCCTAGACACCGCTGAAGCTTTCTTT. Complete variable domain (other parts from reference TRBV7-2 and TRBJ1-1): GAGVSQSPSNKVTEKGKDVELRCDPISGHTALYWYRQSLGQGLEFLIYFQGNSAPDKSGLPSDRFSAERTGGSVSTLTIQRTQQEDSAVYLCASSLDTAEAFFGQGTRLTVV.

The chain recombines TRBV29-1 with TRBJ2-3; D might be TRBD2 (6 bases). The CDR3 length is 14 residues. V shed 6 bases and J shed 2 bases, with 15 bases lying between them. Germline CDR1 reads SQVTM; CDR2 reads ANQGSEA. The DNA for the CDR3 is TGCAGCGTGCCTGGGAGGCTACACACAGATACGCAGTATTTT. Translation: CSVPGRLHTDTQYF.

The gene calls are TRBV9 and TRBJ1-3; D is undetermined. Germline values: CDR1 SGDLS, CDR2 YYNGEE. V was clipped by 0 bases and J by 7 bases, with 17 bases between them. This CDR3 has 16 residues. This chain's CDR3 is CASSVDPTGGGNTIYF. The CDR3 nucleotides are TGTGCCAGCAGCGTAGACCCCACGGGCGGCGGGAACACCATATATTTT. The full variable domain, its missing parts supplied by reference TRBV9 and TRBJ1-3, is DSGVTQTPKHLITATGQRVTLRCSPRSGDLSVYWYQQSLDQGLQFLIQYYNGEERAKGNILERFSAQQFPDLHSELNLSSLELGDSALYFCASSVDPTGGGNTIYFGEGSWLTVV.

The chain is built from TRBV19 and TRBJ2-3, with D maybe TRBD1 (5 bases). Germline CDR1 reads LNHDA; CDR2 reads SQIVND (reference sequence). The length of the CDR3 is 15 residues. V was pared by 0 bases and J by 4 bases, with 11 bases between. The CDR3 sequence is CASSIDGQGPDTQYF. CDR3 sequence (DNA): TGTGCCAGTAGTATAGATGGCCAGGGCCCAGATACGCAGTATTTT.

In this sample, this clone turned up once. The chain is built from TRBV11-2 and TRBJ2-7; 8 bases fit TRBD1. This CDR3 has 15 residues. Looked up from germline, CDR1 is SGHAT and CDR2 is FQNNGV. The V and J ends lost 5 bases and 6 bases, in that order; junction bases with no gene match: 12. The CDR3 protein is CASSPRPDRAAEQYF. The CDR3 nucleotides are TGTGCCAGCAGCCCCCGGCCGGACAGGGCGGCCGAGCAGTACTTC.

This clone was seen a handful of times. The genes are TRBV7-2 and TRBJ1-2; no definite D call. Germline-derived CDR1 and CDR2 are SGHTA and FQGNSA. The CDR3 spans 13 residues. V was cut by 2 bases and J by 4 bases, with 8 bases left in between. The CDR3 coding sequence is TGTGCCAGCAGCTTACTCCCCTCCTATGGCTACACCTTC. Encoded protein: CASSLLPSYGYTF.

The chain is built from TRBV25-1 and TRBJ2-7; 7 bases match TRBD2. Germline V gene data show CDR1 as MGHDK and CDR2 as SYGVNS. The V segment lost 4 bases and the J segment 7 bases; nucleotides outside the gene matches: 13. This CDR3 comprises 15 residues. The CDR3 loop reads CASSATGTTLWEQYF. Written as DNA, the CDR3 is TGTGCCAGCAGTGCCACCGGGACTACCCTCTGGGAGCAGTACTTC.

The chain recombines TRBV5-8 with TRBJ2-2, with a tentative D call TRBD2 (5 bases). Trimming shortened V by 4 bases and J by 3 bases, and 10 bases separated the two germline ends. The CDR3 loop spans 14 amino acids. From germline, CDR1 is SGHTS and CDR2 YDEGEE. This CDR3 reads CASSRGSYTGELFF. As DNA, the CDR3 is TGTGCCAGCAGCCGAGGGTCATACACCGGGGAGCTGTTTTTT. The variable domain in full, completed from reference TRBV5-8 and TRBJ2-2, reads EAGVTQSPTHLIKTRGQQATLRCSPISGHTSVYWYQQALGLGLQFLLWYDEGEERNRGNFPPRFSGRQFPNYSSELNVNALELEDSALYLCASSRGSYTGELFFGEGSRLTVL.

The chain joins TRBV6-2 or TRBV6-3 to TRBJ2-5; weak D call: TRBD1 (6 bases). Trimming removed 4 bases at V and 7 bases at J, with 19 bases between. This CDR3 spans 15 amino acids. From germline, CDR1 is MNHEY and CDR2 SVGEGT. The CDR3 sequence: CASSSSGQLFGTQYF. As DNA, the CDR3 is TGTGCCAGCAGTTCCTCGGGACAACTCTTCGGGACCCAGTACTTC.

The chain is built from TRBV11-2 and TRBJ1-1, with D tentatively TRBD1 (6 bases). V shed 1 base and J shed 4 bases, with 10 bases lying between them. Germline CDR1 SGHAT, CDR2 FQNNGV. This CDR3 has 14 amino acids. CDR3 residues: CASSLVTGSTEAFF. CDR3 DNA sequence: TGTGCCAGCAGCTTAGTAACAGGGTCCACTGAAGCTTTCTTT.